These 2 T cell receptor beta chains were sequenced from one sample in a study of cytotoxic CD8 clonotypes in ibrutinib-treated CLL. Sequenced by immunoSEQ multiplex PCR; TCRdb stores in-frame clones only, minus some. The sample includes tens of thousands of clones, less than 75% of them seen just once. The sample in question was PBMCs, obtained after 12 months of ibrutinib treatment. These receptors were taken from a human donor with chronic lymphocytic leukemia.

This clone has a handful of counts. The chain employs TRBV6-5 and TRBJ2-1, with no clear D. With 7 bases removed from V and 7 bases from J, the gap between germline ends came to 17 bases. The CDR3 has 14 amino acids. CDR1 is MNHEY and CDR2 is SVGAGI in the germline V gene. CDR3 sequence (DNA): TGTGCCAGCAAGGCGAGGTTCCACTTAAATGAGCAGTTCTTC. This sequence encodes CASKARFHLNEQFF.

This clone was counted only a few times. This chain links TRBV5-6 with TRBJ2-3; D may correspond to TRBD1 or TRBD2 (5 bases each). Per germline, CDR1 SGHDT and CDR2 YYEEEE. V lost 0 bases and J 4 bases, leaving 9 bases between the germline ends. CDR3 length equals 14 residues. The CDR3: CASSLAMGADTQYF. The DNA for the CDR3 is TGTGCCAGCAGCTTGGCCATGGGGGCAGATACGCAGTATTTT.